This TCR beta chain derives from a study of blood T cell repertoires in COVID-19. Assay used: immunoSEQ multiplex PCR; TCRdb lists only in-frame clones, some missing. The repertoire holds 250,000 to 300,000 clones, with approximately 91% as singletons. The germline V gene encodes CDR1 MNHEY and CDR2 SMNVEV (reference sequence). The CDR3 has 15 amino acids. Trimming at V came to 5 bases and at J to 2 bases, leaving 7 bases not matched to a gene. This chain joins TRBV27 and TRBJ2-7; 9 nucleotides match TRBD1. Sequencing input: peripheral blood. The sequence was obtained from a woman younger than 45 with COVID-19, enrolled during active disease. The CDR3 spells CASSHGTGHTYEQYF. The CDR3 DNA reads as TGTGCCAGCAGTCACGGGACAGGGCATACCTACGAGCAGTACTTC.